A selection of T cell receptor beta chains follows, all from one sample in a study of T cell responses to AZD1222 COVID-19 vaccine. TCRdb's table, derived via immunoSEQ multiplex PCR, lists solely in-frame clones and lacks some. This table holds some 120,000 clones, around 87% found once. The sequencing used peripheral blood, collected on day 0 of AZD1222 vaccination. The origin of the receptors is an adult in good health. CDR3s include the opening cysteine and the closing phenylalanine or tryptophan. The order of the fields is J gene, V gene, D gene, clone size, CDR3 protein, CDR3 DNA. The D gene is left open where the match is weak. Part of the rows lack a size; the others show once, few, many or a class for expanded clones.

J: TRBJ2-5
V: TRBV10-3
D: .
size: .
CDR3: CAISATEETQYF
DNA: TGTGCCATCAGTGCTACAGAAGAGACCCAGTACTTC

J: TRBJ1-1
V: TRBV5-4
D: TRBD1
size: .
CDR3: CASSLGDRGRNTEAFF
DNA: TGTGCCAGCAGCTTGGGGGACAGGGGGCGAAACACTGAAGCTTTCTTT

J: TRBJ1-1
V: TRBV10-3
D: .
size: .
CDR3: CAISEEGNTEAFF
DNA: TGTGCCATCAGTGAGGAGGGTAACACTGAAGCTTTCTTT

J: TRBJ1-4
V: TRBV7-6
D: .
size: few
CDR3: CASSPGRTNEKLFF
DNA: TGTGCCAGCAGCCCGGGACGGACCAATGAAAAACTGTTTTTT

J: TRBJ2-4
V: TRBV29-1
D: .
size: .
CDR3: CSVAGSENIQYF
DNA: TGCAGCGTCGCAGGGTCTGAAAACATTCAGTACTTC

J: TRBJ1-1
V: TRBV5-1
D: .
size: few
CDR3: CASSSAGRTEAFF
DNA: TGCGCCAGCAGCTCGGCGGGGAGAACTGAAGCTTTCTTT

J: TRBJ1-4
V: TRBV5-8
D: .
size: once
CDR3: CASSSPRSGVVSLFF
DNA: TGTGCCAGCAGCTCCCCCAGGTCGGGGGTCGTTTCCCTGTTTTTT

J: TRBJ2-1
V: TRBV24-1
D: TRBD2
size: .
CDR3: CATSDLRGGLYNEQFF
DNA: TGTGCCACCAGTGATCTCCGCGGGGGGCTGTACAATGAGCAGTTCTTC

J: TRBJ2-4
V: TRBV24-1
D: .
size: few
CDR3: CATSEAGGTKNIQYF
DNA: TGTGCCACCAGTGAAGCCGGAGGAACCAAAAACATTCAGTACTTC

J: TRBJ1-5
V: TRBV6-5
D: TRBD1
size: .
CDR3: CASRKDRLNQPQHF
DNA: TGTGCCAGCAGGAAGGACAGGCTCAATCAGCCCCAGCATTTT

J: TRBJ1-6
V: TRBV5-1
D: .
size: .
CDR3: CASSDSNSPLHF
DNA: TGCGCCAGCAGCGACTCTAATTCACCCCTCCACTTT

J: TRBJ2-2
V: TRBV28
D: TRBD2
size: .
CDR3: CASSPGLAGNTGELFF
DNA: TGTGCCAGCAGCCCTGGACTAGCGGGGAACACCGGGGAGCTGTTTTTT

J: TRBJ2-6
V: TRBV9
D: .
size: .
CDR3: CASSATRDGDVLTF
DNA: TGTGCCAGCAGCGCAACCCGGGACGGAGACGTCCTGACTTTC

J: TRBJ2-7
V: TRBV10-3
D: .
size: .
CDR3: CAIKGKDEQYF
DNA: TGTGCCATCAAGGGGAAGGACGAGCAGTACTTC

J: TRBJ1-4
V: TRBV5-6
D: .
size: .
CDR3: CASSLAGNEKLFF
DNA: TGTGCCAGCAGCTTGGCAGGGAATGAAAAACTGTTTTTT

J: TRBJ2-2
V: TRBV4-1
D: .
size: .
CDR3: CASSQGGELFF
DNA: TGCGCCAGCAGCCAGGGCGGGGAGCTGTTTTTT

J: TRBJ1-1
V: TRBV28
D: .
size: .
CDR3: CATQFIWGSTEAFF
DNA: TGTGCCACCCAGTTTATATGGGGAAGCACTGAAGCTTTCTTT

J: TRBJ2-3
V: TRBV7-9
D: .
size: .
CDR3: CASSLVSDTQYF
DNA: TGTGCCAGCAGCTTAGTATCAGATACGCAGTATTTT

J: TRBJ1-5
V: TRBV4-1
D: .
size: .
CDR3: CASSQDGGFGNQPQHF
DNA: TGCGCCAGCAGCCAAGACGGGGGGTTCGGCAATCAGCCCCAGCATTTT

J: TRBJ1-6
V: TRBV5-6
D: TRBD1
size: .
CDR3: CASSLGTGSYNSPLHF
DNA: TGTGCCAGCAGCTTGGGGACAGGGAGCTATAATTCACCCCTCCACTTT

J: TRBJ1-2
V: TRBV7-9
D: .
size: many
CDR3: CASSFDGLPQAF
DNA: TGTGCCAGCAGCTTCGACGGACTCCCCCAAGCCTTC

J: TRBJ1-2
V: TRBV6-5
D: TRBD1
size: .
CDR3: CASKLPETGGEGYTF
DNA: TGTGCCAGCAAGCTACCTGAGACAGGGGGGGAAGGCTACACCTTC

J: TRBJ1-5
V: TRBV12-3/TRBV12-4
D: .
size: few
CDR3: CASSSDRNQPQHF
DNA: TGTGCCAGCAGCTCGGACCGCAATCAGCCCCAGCATTTT

J: TRBJ1-5
V: TRBV20-1
D: .
size: .
CDR3: CSASLGKPQHF
DNA: TGCAGTGCTAGCTTGGGAAAGCCCCAGCATTTT

J: TRBJ2-7
V: TRBV13
D: .
size: .
CDR3: CASSRPRSSYEQYF
DNA: TGTGCCAGCAGCCGGCCCCGGAGCTCCTACGAGCAGTACTTC

J: TRBJ1-3
V: TRBV7-2
D: .
size: .
CDR3: CASSPRGSLSGNTIYF
DNA: TGTGCCAGCAGCCCCCGGGGCAGCCTCTCTGGAAACACCATATATTTT

J: TRBJ2-7
V: TRBV28
D: .
size: few
CDR3: CASSLAQNYEQYF
DNA: TGTGCCAGCAGCCTGGCGCAGAATTACGAGCAGTACTTC

J: TRBJ1-4
V: TRBV11-1
D: TRBD1
size: .
CDR3: CASSGRQGEKLFF
DNA: TGTGCCAGCAGCGGTCGACAGGGAGAAAAACTGTTTTTT

J: TRBJ2-7
V: TRBV27
D: TRBD1
size: .
CDR3: CASSSWTGDEQYF
DNA: TGTGCCAGCAGTTCCTGGACAGGGGACGAGCAGTACTTC

J: TRBJ1-5
V: TRBV19
D: .
size: few
CDR3: CASSIWRGDGNQPQHF
DNA: TGTGCCAGTAGTATTTGGAGGGGAGATGGCAATCAGCCCCAGCATTTT